One sample yielded the 10 T cell receptor beta chains listed below, sequenced in a study of CD8+CD57+ T cells in acquired aplastic anemia. CDR3 and TCR beta VDJ profiling relied on a genomic DNA template. TCRdb re-called the reads through MiXCR, storing one row per CDR3 protein. The sample has approximately 380,000 distinct CDR3 sequences; roughly 68% are singletons. Sequencing was done on a sample of sorted CD4+, CD8+, or CD8+CD57+ T cells (not recorded which) from PBMCs. These receptors were obtained from a human donor in good health, serving as a control.

The V gene is TRBV5-1, the J gene TRBJ1-6; no reliable D call. The CDR3 has 15 residues. Germline-derived CDR1 and CDR2 are SGHRS and YFSETQ. Trimming pared 1 base from V and 10 bases from J, leaving 15 bases between. CDR3 bases: TGCGCCAGCAGCTTGAGTGAGCAGGTCGGATCACCCCTCCACTTT. Protein sequence: CASSLSEQVGSPLHF.

This clonotype has just one count. The CDR3 end shows no conserved phenylalanine or tryptophan, and so a read error is likely. No DNA is shown, since the ends of the CDR3 on it are uncertain; the CDR3 is the one TCRdb lists. This chain connects TRBV20-1 to TRBJ1-2; the table's D call, TRBD1, has no DNA check behind it. The CDR3 sequence runs 10 residues, both termini included. Per the germline V gene, CDR1 is DFQATT and CDR2 is SNEGSKA (reference sequence). CDR3 amino acids: CSATHRGFQL.

The V call is TRBV7-9, the J call TRBJ2-4, with a tentative D call TRBD2 (6 bases). Trimming took 3 bases from V and 5 from J, leaving 14 bases between them. Per germline, CDR1 SEHNR and CDR2 FQNEAQ (reference sequence). The CDR3 is 15 residues long. The CDR3 is CASSFGAGTQNIQYF. CDR3 sequence (DNA): TGTGCCAGCAGCTTCGGTGCAGGGACTCAAAACATTCAGTACTTC.

This clonotype was detected ten times or more. The rearrangement links TRBV15 to TRBJ1-2; the D gene is possibly TRBD1 (6 bases). Germline CDR1 and CDR2: LNHNV and YYDKDF (reference sequence). The V gene lost 1 base and the J gene lost 4 bases, with 13 bases spanning the gap. The CDR3 has 15 amino acids. CDR3 nucleotide sequence: TGTGCCACCAGCAGAGTTTCGACAGGATCCTATGGCTACACCTTC. Protein: CATSRVSTGSYGYTF.

This clonotype was seen repeatedly, ten times or more. This chain uses TRBV19 with TRBJ2-3, with D possibly being TRBD1 or TRBD2 (5 bases each). In germline, CDR1 is LNHDA, CDR2 SQIVND (reference sequence). V was cut by 4 bases and J by 1 base, with 6 bases left in between. This CDR3 is 13 amino acids long. The CDR3 protein is CASSTGRTDTQYF. The CDR3 DNA follows: TGTGCCAGTAGTACGGGACGCACAGATACGCAGTATTTT.

The V gene is TRBV7-9, the J gene TRBJ2-3; D unclear. The better agreement between TRBJ2-7 and the DNA end casts doubt on the J call. This CDR3 comprises 12 residues. CDR1 is SEHNR, CDR2 FQNEAQ, per germline (reference sequence). The CDR3 DNA sequence: TGTGCCAGCAGCCCGACGCGCGACGTGCAGTACTTC. Translated: CASSPTRDVQYF.

J is TRBJ1-2 and V is TRBV7-6; D remains ambiguous. CDR3 length: 14 amino acids. Trimming took 2 bases from V and 6 from J, leaving 13 bases between them. CDR1 is SGHVS and CDR2 is FNYEAQ in the germline V gene. CDR3 in amino acids: CASSLRVGLDGYTF. CDR3 bases: TGTGCCAGCAGCTTAAGGGTCGGGTTGGATGGCTACACCTTC.

Ten or more counts support this clonotype. The CDR3 DNA follows: TGTGCCAGCAGCGTAGAGGGCACAGATACGCAGTATTTT. Translation: CASSVEGTDTQYF. The genes are TRBV9 and TRBJ2-3; D is unresolved. V lost 0 bases and J 1 base, leaving 3 bases between the germline ends. The CDR3 spans 13 residues. Germline V gives CDR1 SGDLS, CDR2 YYNGEE.

Points on this clonotype: The DNA is omitted, as the CDR3 cannot be located on it reliably, and the CDR3 follows TCRdb's listing. The chain links TRBV11-2 to TRBJ2-7; the table calls TRBD1, which could not be checked here. From germline, CDR1 is SGHAT and CDR2 FQNNGV. The length of the CDR3 is 23 amino acids, counting both ends. CDR3 sequence reads: CASSPYICSARDGQVAWNYEQYF.

The chain is built from TRBV7-2 and TRBJ1-2, with 8 bases aligning to TRBD1. CDR1 is SGHTA and CDR2 is FQGNSA in the germline V gene. The CDR3 has 15 amino acids. Germline trimming cut 7 bases from V and 14 bases from J; bases unmatched to any gene: 21. The CDR3 nucleotides are TGTGCCAGCACCGGGTCAGGGGGCGTGAACACTGGAGAAACCTTC. Amino acids: CASTGSGGVNTGETF.